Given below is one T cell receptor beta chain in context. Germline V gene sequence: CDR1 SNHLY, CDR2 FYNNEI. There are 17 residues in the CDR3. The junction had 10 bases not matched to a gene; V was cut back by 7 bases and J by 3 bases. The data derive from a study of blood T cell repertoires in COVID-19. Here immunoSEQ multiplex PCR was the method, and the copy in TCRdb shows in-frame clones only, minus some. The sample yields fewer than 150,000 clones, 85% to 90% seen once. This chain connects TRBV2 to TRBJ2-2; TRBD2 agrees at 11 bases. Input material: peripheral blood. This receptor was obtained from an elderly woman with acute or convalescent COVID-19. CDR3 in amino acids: CASTSKASGGHTGELFF. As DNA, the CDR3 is TGTGCCAGCACCAGCAAAGCTAGCGGGGGGCACACCGGGGAGCTGTTTTTT.